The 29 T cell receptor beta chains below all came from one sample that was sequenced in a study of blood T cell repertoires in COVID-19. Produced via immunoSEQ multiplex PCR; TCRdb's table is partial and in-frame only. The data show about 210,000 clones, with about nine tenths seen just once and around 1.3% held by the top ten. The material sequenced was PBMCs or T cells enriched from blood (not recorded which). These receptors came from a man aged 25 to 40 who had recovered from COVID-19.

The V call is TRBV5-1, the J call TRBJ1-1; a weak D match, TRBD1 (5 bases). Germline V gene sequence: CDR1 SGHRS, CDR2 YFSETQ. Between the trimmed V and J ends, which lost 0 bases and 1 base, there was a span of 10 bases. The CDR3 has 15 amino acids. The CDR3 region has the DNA TGCGCCAGCAGCTTGGCCCCAGGGCAGAACACTGAAGCTTTCTTT. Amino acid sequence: CASSLAPGQNTEAFF.

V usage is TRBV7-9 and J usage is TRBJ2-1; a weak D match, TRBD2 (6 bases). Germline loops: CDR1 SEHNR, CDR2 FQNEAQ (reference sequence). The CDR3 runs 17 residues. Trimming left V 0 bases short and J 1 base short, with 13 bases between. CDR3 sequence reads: CASSLARREASYNEQFF. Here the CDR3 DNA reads TGTGCCAGCAGCTTAGCGCGCAGGGAGGCTTCCTACAATGAGCAGTTCTTC.

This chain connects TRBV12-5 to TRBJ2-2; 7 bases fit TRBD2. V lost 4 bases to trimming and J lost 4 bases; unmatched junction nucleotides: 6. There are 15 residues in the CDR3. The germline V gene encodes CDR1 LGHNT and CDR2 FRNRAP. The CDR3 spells CASGSGTTGTGELFF. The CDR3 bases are TGTGCTAGTGGTTCCGGGACTACGGGCACCGGGGAGCTGTTTTTT.

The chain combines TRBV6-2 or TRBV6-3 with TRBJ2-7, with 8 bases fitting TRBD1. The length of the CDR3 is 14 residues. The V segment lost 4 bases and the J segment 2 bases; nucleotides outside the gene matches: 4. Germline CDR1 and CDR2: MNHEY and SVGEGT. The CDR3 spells CASSFGQGPYEQYF. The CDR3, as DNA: TGTGCCAGCAGTTTCGGACAGGGACCCTACGAGCAGTACTTC.

CDR3 DNA sequence: TGCGCCAGCAGCCGCGCGAGGGCAGAGGTTGAAAAACTGTTTTTT. Translation: CASSRARAEVEKLFF. V is TRBV5-1 and J is TRBJ1-4; D gene uncertain. V gave up 4 bases and J gave up 7 bases, with 17 bases separating them. This CDR3 has 15 residues. CDR1 is SGHRS and CDR2 is YFSETQ in the germline V gene.

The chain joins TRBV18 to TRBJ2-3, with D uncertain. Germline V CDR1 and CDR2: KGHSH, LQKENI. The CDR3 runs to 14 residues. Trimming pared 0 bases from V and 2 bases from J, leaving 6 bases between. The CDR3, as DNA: TGTGCCAGCTCACCACCTTTAGTCACAGATACGCAGTATTTT. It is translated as CASSPPLVTDTQYF.

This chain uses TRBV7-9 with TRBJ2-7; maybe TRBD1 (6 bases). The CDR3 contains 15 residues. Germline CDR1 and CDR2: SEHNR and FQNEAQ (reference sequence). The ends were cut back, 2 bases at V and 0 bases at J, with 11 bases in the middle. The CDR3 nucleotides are TGTGCCAGCAGCTTAAGTCAGGGGTTCTCCTACGAGCAGTACTTC. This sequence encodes CASSLSQGFSYEQYF.

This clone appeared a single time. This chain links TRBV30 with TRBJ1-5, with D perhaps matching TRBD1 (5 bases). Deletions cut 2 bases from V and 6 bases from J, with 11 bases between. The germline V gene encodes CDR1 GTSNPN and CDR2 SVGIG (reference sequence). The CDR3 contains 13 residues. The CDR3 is CAWSSGLSQPQHF. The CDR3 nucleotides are TGTGCCTGGAGTTCAGGGTTGAGTCAGCCCCAGCATTTT.

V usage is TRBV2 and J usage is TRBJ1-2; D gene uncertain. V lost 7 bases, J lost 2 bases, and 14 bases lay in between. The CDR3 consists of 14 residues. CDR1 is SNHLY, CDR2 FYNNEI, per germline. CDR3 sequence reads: CASTDYRGNYGYTF. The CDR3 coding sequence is TGTGCCAGCACGGACTACAGAGGGAACTATGGCTACACCTTC. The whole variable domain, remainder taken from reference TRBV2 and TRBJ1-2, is EPEVTQTPSHQVTQMGQEVILRCVPISNHLYFYWYRQILGQKVEFLVSFYNNEISEKSEIFDDQFSVERPDGSNFTLKIRSTKLEDSAMYFCASTDYRGNYGYTFGSGTRLTVV.

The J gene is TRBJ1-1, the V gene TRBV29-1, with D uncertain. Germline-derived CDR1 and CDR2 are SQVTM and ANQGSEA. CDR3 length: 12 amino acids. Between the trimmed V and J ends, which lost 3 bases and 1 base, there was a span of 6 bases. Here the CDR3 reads CSVDSGNTEAFF. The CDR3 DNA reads TGCAGCGTTGATTCGGGGAACACTGAAGCTTTCTTT.

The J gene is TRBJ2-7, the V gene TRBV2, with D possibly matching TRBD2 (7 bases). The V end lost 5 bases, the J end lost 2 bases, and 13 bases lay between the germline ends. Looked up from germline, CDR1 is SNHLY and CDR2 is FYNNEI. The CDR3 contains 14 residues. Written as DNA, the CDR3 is TGTGCCAGCAGTAACAGGGAGGGCACCTACGAGCAGTACTTC. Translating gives CASSNREGTYEQYF.

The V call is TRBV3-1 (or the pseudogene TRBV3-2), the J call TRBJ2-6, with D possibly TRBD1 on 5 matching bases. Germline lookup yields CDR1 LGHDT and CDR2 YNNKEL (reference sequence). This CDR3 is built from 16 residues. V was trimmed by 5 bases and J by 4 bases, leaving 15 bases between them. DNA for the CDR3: TGTGCCAGCAGCGGAGATGATGGGGCCGGGGCCAACGTCCTGACTTTC. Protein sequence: CASSGDDGAGANVLTF.

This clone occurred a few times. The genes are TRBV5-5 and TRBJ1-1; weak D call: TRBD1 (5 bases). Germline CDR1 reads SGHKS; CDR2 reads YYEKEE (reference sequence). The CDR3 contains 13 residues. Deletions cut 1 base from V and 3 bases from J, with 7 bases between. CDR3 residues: CASSLRGDTEAFF. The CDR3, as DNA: TGTGCCAGCAGCTTGCGGGGGGACACTGAAGCTTTCTTT.

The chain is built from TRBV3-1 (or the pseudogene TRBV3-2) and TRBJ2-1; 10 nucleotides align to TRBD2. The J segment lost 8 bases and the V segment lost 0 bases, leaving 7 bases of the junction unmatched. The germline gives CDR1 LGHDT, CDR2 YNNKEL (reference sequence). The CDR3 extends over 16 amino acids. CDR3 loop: CASSQDGASGGHEQFF. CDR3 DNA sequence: TGTGCCAGCAGCCAAGATGGGGCTAGCGGGGGCCATGAGCAGTTCTTC.

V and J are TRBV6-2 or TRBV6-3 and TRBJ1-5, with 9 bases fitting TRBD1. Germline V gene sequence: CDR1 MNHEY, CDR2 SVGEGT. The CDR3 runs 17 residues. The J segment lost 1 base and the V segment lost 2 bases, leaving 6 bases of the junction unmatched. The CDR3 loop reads CASSYRDRVFSNQPQHF. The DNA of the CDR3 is TGTGCCAGCAGTTACCGGGACAGGGTGTTCAGCAATCAGCCCCAGCATTTT.

CDR3: CAWSAGQVHSYEQYF. CDR3 DNA: TGTGCCTGGAGTGCAGGACAGGTCCACTCCTACGAGCAGTACTTC. The chain employs TRBV30 and TRBJ2-7; the match to TRBD1 covers 7 bases. The CDR3 extends over 15 amino acids. V lost 1 base to trimming and J lost 0 bases; unmatched junction nucleotides: 6. From germline, CDR1 is GTSNPN and CDR2 SVGIG (reference sequence).

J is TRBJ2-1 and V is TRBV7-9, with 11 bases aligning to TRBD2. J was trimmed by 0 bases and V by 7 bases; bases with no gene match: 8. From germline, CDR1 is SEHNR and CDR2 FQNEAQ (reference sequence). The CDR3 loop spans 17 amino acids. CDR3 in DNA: TGTGCCAGCAACGCCGGGACTAGCGGAAACTCCTACAATGAGCAGTTCTTC. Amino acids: CASNAGTSGNSYNEQFF.

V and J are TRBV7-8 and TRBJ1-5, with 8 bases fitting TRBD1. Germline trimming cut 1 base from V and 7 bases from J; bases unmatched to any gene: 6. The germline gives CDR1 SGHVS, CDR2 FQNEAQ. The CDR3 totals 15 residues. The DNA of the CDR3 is TGTGCCAGCAGCTTAGAACCGAGACAGGGGCAGCCCCAGCATTTT. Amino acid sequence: CASSLEPRQGQPQHF. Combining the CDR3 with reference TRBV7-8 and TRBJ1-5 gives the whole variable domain GAGVSQSPRYKVAKRGQDVALRCDPISGHVSLFWYQQALGQGPEFLTYFQNEAQLDKSGLPSDRFFAERPEGSVSTLKIQRTQQEDSAVYLCASSLEPRQGQPQHFGDGTRLSIL.

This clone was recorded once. In DNA form, the CDR3 reads TGTGCCAGCAGCTTCGCGAGGGACAGGATAAATCAGCCCCAGCATTTT. Its protein product is CASSFARDRINQPQHF. The chain carries TRBV7-2 and TRBJ1-5, with 8 bases matching TRBD1. V shed 3 bases and J 4 bases; nucleotides not matched to a gene: 8. CDR3 size: 16 residues. CDR1 is SGHTA, CDR2 FQGNSA, per germline.

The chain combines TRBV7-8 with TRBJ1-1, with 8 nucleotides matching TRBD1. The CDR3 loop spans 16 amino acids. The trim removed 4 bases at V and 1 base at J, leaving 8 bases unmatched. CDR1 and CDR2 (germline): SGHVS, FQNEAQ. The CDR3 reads CASSSYTGTGNTEAFF. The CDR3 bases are TGTGCCAGCAGCTCCTATACCGGGACAGGGAACACTGAAGCTTTCTTT.

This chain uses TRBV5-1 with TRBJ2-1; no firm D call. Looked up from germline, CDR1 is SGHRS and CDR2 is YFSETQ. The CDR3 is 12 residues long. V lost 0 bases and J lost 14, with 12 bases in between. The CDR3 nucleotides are TGCGCCAGCAGCTTGGCCGGGTTTGGAGAGTTCTTC. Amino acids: CASSLAGFGEFF.

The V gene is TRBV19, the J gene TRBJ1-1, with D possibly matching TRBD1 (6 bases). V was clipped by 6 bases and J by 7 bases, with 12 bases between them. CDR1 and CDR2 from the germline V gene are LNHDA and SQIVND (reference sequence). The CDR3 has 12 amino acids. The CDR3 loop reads CASSILQGEAFF. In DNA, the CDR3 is TGTGCCAGTAGCATATTACAGGGTGAAGCTTTCTTT.

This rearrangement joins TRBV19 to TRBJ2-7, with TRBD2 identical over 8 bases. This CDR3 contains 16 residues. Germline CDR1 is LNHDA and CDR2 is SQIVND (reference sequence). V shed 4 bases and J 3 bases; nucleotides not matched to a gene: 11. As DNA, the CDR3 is TGTGCCAGTAGTACCGGAGGACTAGCCGGCGACTACGAGCAGTACTTC. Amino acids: CASSTGGLAGDYEQYF.

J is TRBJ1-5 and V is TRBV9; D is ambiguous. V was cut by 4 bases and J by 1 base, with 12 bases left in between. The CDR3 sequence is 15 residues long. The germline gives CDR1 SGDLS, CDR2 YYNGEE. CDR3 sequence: CASSLEGSSNQPQHF. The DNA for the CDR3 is TGTGCCAGCAGCCTGGAGGGAAGCAGCAATCAGCCCCAGCATTTT.

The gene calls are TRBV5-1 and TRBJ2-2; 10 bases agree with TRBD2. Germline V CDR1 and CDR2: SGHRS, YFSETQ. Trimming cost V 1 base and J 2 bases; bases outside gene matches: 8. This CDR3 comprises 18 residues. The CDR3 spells CASSLTLAGVANTGELFF. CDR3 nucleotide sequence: TGCGCCAGCAGCTTGACGCTAGCGGGGGTCGCAAACACCGGGGAGCTGTTTTTT.

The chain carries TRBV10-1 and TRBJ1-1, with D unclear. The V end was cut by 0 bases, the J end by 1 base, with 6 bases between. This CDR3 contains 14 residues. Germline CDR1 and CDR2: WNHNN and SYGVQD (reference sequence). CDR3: CASSESGRNTEAFF. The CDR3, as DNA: TGCGCCAGCAGTGAGTCGGGGAGGAACACTGAAGCTTTCTTT.

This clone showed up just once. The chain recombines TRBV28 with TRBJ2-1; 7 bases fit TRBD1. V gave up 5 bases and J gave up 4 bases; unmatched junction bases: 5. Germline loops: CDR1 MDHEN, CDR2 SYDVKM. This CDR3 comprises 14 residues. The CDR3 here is CASSPGTEYNEQFF. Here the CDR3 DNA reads TGTGCCAGCAGTCCCGGGACAGAGTACAATGAGCAGTTCTTC.

The CDR3 sequence is CASSSSPSHF. In DNA form, the CDR3 reads TGTGCCAGCAGTTCGTCTCCCTCCCACTTT. The chain couples TRBV27 to TRBJ1-6, with D unclear. This CDR3 contains 10 residues. Germline CDR1 reads MNHEY; CDR2 reads SMNVEV (reference sequence). Trimming removed 4 bases from V and 18 bases from J, with 10 bases in between.

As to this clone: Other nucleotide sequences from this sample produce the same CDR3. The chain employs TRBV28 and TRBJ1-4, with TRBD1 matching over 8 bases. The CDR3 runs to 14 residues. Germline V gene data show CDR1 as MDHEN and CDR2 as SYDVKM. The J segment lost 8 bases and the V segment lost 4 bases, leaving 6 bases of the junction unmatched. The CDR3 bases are TGTGCCAGCAGTTCGACAGGGGTTGGCGAAAAACTGTTTTTT. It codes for CASSSTGVGEKLFF.